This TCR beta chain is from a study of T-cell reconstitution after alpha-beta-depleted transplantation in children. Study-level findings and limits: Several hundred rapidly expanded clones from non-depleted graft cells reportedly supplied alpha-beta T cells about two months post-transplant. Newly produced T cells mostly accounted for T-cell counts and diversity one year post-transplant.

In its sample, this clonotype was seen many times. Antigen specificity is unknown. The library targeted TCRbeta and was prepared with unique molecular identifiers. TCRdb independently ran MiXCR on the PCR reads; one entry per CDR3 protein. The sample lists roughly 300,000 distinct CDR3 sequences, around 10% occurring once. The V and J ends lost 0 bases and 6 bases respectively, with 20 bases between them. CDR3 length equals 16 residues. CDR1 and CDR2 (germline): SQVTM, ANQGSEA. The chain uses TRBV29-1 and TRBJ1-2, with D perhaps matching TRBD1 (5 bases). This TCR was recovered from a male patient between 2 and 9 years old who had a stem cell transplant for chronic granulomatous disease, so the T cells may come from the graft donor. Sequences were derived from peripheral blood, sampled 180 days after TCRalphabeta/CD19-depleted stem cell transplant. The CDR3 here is CSVEDLFPGTVHGYTF. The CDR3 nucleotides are TGCAGCGTTGAAGATCTTTTTCCCGGGACGGTACATGGCTACACCTTC.